This TCR beta chain was sequenced during a study of blood T cell repertoires in COVID-19. Looking at the study overall: PBMCs, B-cell-depleted T cells, or T cells were the source of the cDNA or gDNA that made up the material.

Method: immunoSEQ multiplex PCR; TCRdb's copy keeps in-frame clones and lacks some. The sample shows about 180,000 clones, more than 70% of them seen only once. Donors were grouped by their self-reported clinical history. In Cohort 3, a recovered donor had either two negative PCRs, clearance, or symptom resolution. This TCR came from a man aged 40-55 years who had recovered from COVID-19. The sample was PBMCs or T cells enriched from blood (not recorded which).

The DNA of the CDR3 is TGTGCCAGTAGTATACAGGGTTTGAACACTGAAGCTTTCTTT. This codes for CASSIQGLNTEAFF. This rearrangement joins TRBV19 to TRBJ1-1, with D maybe TRBD1 (5 bases). With 2 bases removed from V and 0 bases from J, the gap between germline ends came to 7 bases. From germline, CDR1 is LNHDA and CDR2 SQIVND (reference sequence). The length of the CDR3 is 14 residues.